This T cell receptor beta chain was captured in a study of blood T cell repertoires in COVID-19. About the research overall: T cells, B-cell-depleted T cells, or PBMCs supplied cDNA or gDNA.

Patients of the Seattle cohort, enrolled during active infection, were followed longitudinally. Original analysis: Cell counts per sample came from amplifying reference gene primers. Sequencing used immunoSEQ multiplex PCR; TCRdb keeps in-frame clones, though not all of them. For V, J and clone size, that table is used; D and trimming come from the DNA. The table lists about 130,000 clones, about 89% of them singletons. The CDR3 totals 14 residues. Germline CDR1 SGHNT, CDR2 YYREEE (reference sequence). V shed 4 bases and J shed 4 bases, with 11 bases lying between them. The receptor was isolated from a woman in her 70s with COVID-19, enrolled during active disease. The specimen was peripheral blood. The rearrangement links TRBV5-4 to TRBJ1-4; D is possibly TRBD1 (6 bases). CDR3 coding DNA: TGTGCCAGCAGCGTGACAGGAAATAATGAAAAACTGTTTTTT. Protein: CASSVTGNNEKLFF.